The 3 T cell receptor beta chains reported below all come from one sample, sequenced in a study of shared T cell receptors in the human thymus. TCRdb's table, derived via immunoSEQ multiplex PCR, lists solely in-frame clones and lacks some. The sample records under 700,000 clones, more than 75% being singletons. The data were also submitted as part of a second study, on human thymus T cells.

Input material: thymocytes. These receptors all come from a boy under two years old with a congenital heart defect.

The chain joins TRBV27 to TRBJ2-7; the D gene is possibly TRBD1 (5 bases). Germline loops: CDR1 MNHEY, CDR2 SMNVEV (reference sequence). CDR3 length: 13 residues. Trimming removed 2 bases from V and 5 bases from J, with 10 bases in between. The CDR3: CASSLGHLDEQYF. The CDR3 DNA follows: TGTGCCAGCAGTTTAGGACACCTGGACGAGCAGTACTTC.

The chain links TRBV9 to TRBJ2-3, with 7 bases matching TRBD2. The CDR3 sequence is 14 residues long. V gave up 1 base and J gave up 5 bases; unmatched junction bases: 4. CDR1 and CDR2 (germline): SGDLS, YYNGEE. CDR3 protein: CASSVSGMGDTQYF. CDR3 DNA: TGTGCCAGCAGCGTAAGCGGGATGGGAGATACGCAGTATTTT. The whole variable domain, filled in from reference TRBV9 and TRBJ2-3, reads DSGVTQTPKHLITATGQRVTLRCSPRSGDLSVYWYQQSLDQGLQFLIQYYNGEERAKGNILERFSAQQFPDLHSELNLSSLELGDSALYFCASSVSGMGDTQYFGPGTRLTVL.

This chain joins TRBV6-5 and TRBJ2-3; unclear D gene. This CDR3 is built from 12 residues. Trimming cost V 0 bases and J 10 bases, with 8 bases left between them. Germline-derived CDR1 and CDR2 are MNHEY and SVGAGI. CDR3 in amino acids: CASSYSPGSQYF. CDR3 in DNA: TGTGCCAGCAGTTACTCTCCAGGTTCGCAGTATTTT.